The clone carrying this T cell receptor (beta chain) was observed many times. What it binds is unknown. This specimen belongs to a study of T cells in Graves' hyperthyroidism and ophthalmopathy. Study-level findings and limits: Patients with ophthalmopathy were separated from those with stable hyperthyroidism by a 13 V-J model. Among clonotypes expanded in thyroid above 0.001, most were also found in blood.

The length of the CDR3 is 17 residues. Trimming at V came to 6 bases and at J to 2 bases, leaving 13 bases not matched to a gene. Looked up from germline, CDR1 is SEHNR and CDR2 is FQNEAQ (reference sequence). Out of approximately 10 ml of fresh peripheral blood came the PBMCs. Regions amplified from RNA transcripts were the TCR beta CDR3 regions. HTBI primers drove first-round RT-PCR of the TCR CDR3. TCRdb reanalysed the multiplex PCR reads using MiXCR and keeps one entry per CDR3 protein. Among a few hundred thousand distinct CDR3 sequences listed, 13% to 15% were seen once. The TCR comes from a woman aged 18-29 years with Graves' hyperthyroidism. The sample was blood. The genes are TRBV7-9 and TRBJ2-3, with 8 nucleotides matching TRBD1. The CDR3 sequence is CASSRGSGTGLTDTQYF. CDR3 coding DNA: TGTGCCAGCAGTAGAGGCTCCGGGACAGGCCTCACAGATACGCAGTATTTT. Supplemented by reference TRBV7-9 and TRBJ2-3, the full variable domain reads DTGVSQNPRHKITKRGQNVTFRCDPISEHNRLYWYRQTLGQGPEFLTYFQNEAQLEKSRLLSDRFSAERPKGSFSTLEIQRTEQGDSAMYLCASSRGSGTGLTDTQYFGPGTRLTVL.